This TCR beta chain was found in a study of shared clonotypes between healthy human individuals. Overall study context: In total, the donors were two women and a few men aged 18 to 49. Each donor's CD4 naive and CD4 memory cells filled three plates apiece, CD8 naive two, and CD8 memory one. General study points: Sharing across four donors was highest in naive CD4 (roughly 5%) and lowest in memory CD8 (roughly 0.4%).

With respect to this clone: Its antigen remains unidentified.

In the sorted-subset replicate PCRs, 200 ng DNA, some 30,000 T cell genomes, was used. Some clones are missing from TCRdb's copy, which holds only in-frame ones; the method was immunoSEQ multiplex PCR. This table holds over 850,000 clones, more than 75% found once. Germline V gene data show CDR1 as MNHNY and CDR2 as SVGAGI (reference sequence). J was trimmed by 8 bases and V by 3 bases; bases with no gene match: 12. CDR3 length: 15 amino acids. The sequencing sample was made of memory CD4+ T cells from PBMCs. The subset here: CD45RA-negative fraction. The TCR comes from a man younger than 35 in good health. Some clones in this sample may be carry-over from other donors' samples. The chain employs TRBV6-6 and TRBJ1-1; 7 bases are shared with TRBD1. Written as DNA, the CDR3 is TGTGCCAGCAGTTATTTTGGACAGGCCCTAGCCGAAGCTTTCTTT. It translates to CASSYFGQALAEAFF.